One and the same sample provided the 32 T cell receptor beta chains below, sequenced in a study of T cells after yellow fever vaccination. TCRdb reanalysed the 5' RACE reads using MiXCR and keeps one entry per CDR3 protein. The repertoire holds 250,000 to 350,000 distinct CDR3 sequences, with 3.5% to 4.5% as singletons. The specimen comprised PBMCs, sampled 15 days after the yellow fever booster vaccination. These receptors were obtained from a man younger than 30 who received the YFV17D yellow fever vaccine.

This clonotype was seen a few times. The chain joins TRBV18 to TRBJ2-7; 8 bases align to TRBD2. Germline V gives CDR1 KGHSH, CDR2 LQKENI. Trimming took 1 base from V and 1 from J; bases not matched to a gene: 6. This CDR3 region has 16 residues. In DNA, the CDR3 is TGTGCCAGCTCACCACGGGGCAGCGGGGGTTCCTACGAGCAGTACTTC. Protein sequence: CASSPRGSGGSYEQYF.

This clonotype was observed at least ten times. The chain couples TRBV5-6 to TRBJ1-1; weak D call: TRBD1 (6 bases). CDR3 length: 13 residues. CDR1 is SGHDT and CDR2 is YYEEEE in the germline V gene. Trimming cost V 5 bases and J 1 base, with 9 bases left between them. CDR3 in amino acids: CASRGTRNTEAFF. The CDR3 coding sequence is TGTGCCAGCAGGGGGACACGGAACACTGAAGCTTTCTTT.

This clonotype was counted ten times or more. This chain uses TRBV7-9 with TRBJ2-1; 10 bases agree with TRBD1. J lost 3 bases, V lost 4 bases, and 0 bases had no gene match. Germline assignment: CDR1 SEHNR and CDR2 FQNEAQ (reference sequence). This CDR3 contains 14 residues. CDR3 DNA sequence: TGTGCCAGCAGCTGGACAGGGGGCTACAATGAGCAGTTCTTC. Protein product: CASSWTGGYNEQFF.

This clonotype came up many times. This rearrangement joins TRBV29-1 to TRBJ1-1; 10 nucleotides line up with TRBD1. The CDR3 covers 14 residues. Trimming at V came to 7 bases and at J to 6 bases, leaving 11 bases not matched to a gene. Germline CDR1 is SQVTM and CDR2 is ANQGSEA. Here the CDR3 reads CSAQEDRGASEAFF. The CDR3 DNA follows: TGCAGCGCCCAGGAGGACAGGGGGGCCTCTGAAGCTTTCTTT.

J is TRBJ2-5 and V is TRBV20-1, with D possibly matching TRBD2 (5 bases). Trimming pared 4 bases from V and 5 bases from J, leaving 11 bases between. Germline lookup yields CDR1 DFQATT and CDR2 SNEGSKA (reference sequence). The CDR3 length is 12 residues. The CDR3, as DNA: TGCAGTGCTATAGACTCGGGGGAGACCCAGTACTTC. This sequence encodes CSAIDSGETQYF.

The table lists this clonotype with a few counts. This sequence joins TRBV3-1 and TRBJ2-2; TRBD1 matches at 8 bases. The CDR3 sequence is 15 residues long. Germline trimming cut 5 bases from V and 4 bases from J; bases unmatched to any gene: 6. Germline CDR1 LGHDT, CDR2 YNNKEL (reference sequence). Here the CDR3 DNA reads TGTGCCAGCAGCTCCCGGACAGGGAGCACCGGGGAGCTGTTTTTT. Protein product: CASSSRTGSTGELFF.

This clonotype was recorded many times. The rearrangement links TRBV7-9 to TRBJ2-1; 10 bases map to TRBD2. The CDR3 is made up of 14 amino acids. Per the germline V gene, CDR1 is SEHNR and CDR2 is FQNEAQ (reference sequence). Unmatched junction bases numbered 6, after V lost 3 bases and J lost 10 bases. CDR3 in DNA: TGTGCCAGCAGCTTTGGAACTAGCGGGGACGAGCAGTTCTTC. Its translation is CASSFGTSGDEQFF.

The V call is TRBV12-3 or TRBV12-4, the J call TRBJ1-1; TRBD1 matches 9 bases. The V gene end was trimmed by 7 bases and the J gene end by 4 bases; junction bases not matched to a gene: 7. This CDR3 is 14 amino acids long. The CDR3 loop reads CASTKGQGTTEAFF. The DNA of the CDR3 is TGTGCCAGCACCAAAGGACAGGGGACCACTGAAGCTTTCTTT.

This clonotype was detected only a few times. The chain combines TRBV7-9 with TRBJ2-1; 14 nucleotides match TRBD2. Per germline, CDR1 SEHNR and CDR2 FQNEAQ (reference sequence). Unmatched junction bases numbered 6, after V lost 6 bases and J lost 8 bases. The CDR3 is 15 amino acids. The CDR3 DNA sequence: TGTGCCAGCAGTTCGACTAGCGGGGGGGACGATGAGCAGTTCTTC. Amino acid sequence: CASSSTSGGDDEQFF. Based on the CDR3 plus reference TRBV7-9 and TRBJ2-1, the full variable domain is DTGVSQNPRHKITKRGQNVTFRCDPISEHNRLYWYRQTLGQGPEFLTYFQNEAQLEKSRLLSDRFSAERPKGSFSTLEIQRTEQGDSAMYLCASSSTSGGDDEQFFGPGTRLTVL.

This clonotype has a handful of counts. CDR3 amino acids: CAWRRRGAQETQYF. DNA for the CDR3: TGTGCCTGGAGGAGGCGGGGGGCCCAAGAGACCCAGTACTTC. V and J are TRBV30 and TRBJ2-5; 8 bases are a match to TRBD2. This CDR3 is 14 amino acids long. Germline loops: CDR1 GTSNPN, CDR2 SVGIG (reference sequence). After removal of 3 bases from V and 1 base from J, the junction contained 4 bases not matched to a gene.

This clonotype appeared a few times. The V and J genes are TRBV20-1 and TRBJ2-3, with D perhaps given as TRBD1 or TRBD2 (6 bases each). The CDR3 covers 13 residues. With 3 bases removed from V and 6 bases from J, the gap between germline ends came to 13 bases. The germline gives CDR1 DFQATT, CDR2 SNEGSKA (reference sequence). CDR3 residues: CSASVPGADTQYF. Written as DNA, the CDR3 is TGCAGTGCTAGTGTGCCGGGGGCTGATACGCAGTATTTT.

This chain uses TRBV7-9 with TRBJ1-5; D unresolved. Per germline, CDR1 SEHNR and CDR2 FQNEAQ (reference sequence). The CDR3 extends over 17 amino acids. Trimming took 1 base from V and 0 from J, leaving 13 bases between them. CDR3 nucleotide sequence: TGTGCCAGCAGCTTAGGCCAATCGGGGAATAGCAATCAGCCCCAGCATTTT. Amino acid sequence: CASSLGQSGNSNQPQHF.

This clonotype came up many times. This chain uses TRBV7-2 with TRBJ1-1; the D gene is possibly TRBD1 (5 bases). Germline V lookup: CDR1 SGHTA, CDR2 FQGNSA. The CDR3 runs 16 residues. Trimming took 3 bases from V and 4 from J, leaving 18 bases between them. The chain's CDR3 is CASSFLSGRVGTEAFF. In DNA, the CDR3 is TGTGCCAGCAGCTTCCTATCAGGGAGGGTGGGCACTGAAGCTTTCTTT.

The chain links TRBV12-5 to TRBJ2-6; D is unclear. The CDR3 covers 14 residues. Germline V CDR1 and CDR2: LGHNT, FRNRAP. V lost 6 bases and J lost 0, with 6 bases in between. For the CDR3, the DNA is TGTGCTAGTGGCCTCCCCTCTGGGGCCAACGTCCTGACTTTC. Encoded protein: CASGLPSGANVLTF.

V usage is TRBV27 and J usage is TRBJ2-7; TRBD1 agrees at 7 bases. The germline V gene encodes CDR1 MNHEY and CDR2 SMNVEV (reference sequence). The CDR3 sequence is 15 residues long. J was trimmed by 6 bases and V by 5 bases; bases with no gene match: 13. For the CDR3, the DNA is TGTGCCAGCAGTCCGAGGCCGGGACAGAATTCCGAGCAGTACGTC. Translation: CASSPRPGQNSEQYV.

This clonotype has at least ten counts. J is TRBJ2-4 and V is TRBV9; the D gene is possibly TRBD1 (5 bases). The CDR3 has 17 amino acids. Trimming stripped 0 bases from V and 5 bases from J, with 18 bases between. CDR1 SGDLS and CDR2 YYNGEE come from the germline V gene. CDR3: CASSVGPAWGGENIQYF. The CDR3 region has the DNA TGTGCCAGCAGCGTAGGTCCAGCCTGGGGCGGTGAAAACATTCAGTACTTC.

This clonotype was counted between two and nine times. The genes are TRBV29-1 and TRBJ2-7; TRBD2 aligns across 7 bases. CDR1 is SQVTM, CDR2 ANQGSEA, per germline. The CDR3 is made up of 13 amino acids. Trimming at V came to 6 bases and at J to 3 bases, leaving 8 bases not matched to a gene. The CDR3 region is CSVSGTKDYEQYF. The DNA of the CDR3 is TGCAGCGTGTCCGGGACTAAAGACTACGAGCAGTACTTC.

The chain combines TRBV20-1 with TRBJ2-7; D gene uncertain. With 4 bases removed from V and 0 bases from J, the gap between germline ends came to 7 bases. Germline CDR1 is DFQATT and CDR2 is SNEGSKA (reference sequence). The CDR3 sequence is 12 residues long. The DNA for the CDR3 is TGCAGTGCTAATCGGGTCTCCTACGAGCAGTACTTC. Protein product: CSANRVSYEQYF.

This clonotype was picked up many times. The CDR3 spells CASSQDYRGFGEAFF. The CDR3 region has the DNA TGCGCCAGCAGCCAAGATTACAGGGGATTTGGTGAAGCTTTCTTT. This sequence joins TRBV4-1 and TRBJ1-1; 7 bases map to TRBD1. There are 15 residues in the CDR3. In germline, CDR1 is MGHRA, CDR2 YSYEKL. V dropped 0 bases and J dropped 7; count of bases not matched to a gene: 8.

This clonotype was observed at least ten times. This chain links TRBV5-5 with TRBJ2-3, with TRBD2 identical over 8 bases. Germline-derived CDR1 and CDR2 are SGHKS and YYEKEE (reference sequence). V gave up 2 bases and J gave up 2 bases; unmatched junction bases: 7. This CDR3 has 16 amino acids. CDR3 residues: CASSFGGGQITDTQYF. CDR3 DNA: TGTGCCAGCAGCTTTGGCGGGGGGCAAATCACAGATACGCAGTATTTT.

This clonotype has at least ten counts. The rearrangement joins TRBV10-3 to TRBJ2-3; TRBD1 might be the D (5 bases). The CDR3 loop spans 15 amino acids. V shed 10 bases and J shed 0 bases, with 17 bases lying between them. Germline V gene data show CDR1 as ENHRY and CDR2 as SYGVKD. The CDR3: CASQAGITSTDTQYF. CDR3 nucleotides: TGTGCCAGCCAAGCAGGGATCACCAGCACAGATACGCAGTATTTT.

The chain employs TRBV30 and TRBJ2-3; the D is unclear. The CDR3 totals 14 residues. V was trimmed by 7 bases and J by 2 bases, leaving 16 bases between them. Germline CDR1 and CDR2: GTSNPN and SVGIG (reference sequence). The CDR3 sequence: CASPFGPTTDTQYF. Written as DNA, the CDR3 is TGTGCCTCCCCGTTCGGACCAACCACAGATACGCAGTATTTT.

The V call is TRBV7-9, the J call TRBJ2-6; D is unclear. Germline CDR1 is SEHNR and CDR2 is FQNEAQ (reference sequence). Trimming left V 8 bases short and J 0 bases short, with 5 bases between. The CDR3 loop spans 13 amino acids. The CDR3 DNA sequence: TGTGCCAGCGCAGACTCTGGGGCCAACGTCCTGACTTTC. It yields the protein CASADSGANVLTF. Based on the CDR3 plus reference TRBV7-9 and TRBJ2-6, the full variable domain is DTGVSQNPRHKITKRGQNVTFRCDPISEHNRLYWYRQTLGQGPEFLTYFQNEAQLEKSRLLSDRFSAERPKGSFSTLEIQRTEQGDSAMYLCASADSGANVLTFGAGSRLTVL.

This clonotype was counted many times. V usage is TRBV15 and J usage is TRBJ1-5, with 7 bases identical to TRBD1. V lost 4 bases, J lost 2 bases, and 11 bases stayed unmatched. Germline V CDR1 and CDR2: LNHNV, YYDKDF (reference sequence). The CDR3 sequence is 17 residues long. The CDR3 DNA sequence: TGTGCCACCAGCATCGGATTTACAGGGGAAGGCAATCAGCCCCAGCATTTT. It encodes CATSIGFTGEGNQPQHF.

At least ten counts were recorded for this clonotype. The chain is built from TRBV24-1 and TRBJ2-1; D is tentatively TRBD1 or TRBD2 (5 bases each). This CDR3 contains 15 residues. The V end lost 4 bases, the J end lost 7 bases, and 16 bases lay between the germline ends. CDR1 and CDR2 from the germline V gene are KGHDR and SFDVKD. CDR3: CATSDSGRDENEQFF. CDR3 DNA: TGTGCCACCAGTGACTCGGGACGAGATGAAAATGAGCAGTTCTTC.

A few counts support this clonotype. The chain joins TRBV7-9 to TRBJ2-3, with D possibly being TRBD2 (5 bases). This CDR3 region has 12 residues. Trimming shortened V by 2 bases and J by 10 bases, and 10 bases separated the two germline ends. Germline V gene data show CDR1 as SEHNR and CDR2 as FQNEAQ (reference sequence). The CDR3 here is CASSLSRAAQYF. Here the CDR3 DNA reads TGTGCCAGCAGCTTATCCCGAGCGGCGCAGTATTTT.

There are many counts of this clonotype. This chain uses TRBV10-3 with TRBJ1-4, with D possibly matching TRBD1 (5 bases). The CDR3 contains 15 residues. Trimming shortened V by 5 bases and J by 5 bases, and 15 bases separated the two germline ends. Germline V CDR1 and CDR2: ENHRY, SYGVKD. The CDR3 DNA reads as TGTGCCATCAGTCCCGAGGGGCAGAGAAATGAAAAACTGTTTTTT. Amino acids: CAISPEGQRNEKLFF.

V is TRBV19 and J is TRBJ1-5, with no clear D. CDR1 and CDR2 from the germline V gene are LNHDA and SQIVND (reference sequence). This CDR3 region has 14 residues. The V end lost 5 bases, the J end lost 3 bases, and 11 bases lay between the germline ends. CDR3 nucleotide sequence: TGTGCCAGTAGTTGGCCAGGCCTCAATCAGCCCCAGCATTTT. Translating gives CASSWPGLNQPQHF.

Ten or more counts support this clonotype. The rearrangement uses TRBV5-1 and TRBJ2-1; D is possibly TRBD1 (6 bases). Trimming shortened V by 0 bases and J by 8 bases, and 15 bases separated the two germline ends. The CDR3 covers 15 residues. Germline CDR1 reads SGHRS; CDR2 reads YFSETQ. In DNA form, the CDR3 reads TGCGCCAGCAGCTTGGTTGTGGGGGCCTCCGATGAGCAGTTCTTC. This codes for CASSLVVGASDEQFF. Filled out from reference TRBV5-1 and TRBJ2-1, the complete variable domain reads KAGVTQTPRYLIKTRGQQVTLSCSPISGHRSVSWYQQTPGQGLQFLFEYFSETQRNKGNFPGRFSGRQFSNSRSEMNVSTLELGDSALYLCASSLVVGASDEQFFGPGTRLTVL.

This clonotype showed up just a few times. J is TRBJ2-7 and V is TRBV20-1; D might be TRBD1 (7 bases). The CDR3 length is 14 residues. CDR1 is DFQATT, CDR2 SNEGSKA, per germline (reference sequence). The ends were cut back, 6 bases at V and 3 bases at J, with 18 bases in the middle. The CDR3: CSATSGGLSYEQYF. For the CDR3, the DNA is TGCAGTGCGACTTCAGGGGGACTGAGCTACGAGCAGTACTTC.

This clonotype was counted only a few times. This chain's CDR3 is CASSQETTGALIQPQHF. The DNA of the CDR3 is TGCGCCAGCAGCCAGGAAACGACAGGGGCCCTAATACAGCCCCAGCATTTT. The genes are TRBV4-1 and TRBJ1-5; 8 bases agree with TRBD1. This CDR3 comprises 17 residues. CDR1 and CDR2 (germline): MGHRA, YSYEKL. Unmatched junction bases numbered 14, after V lost 3 bases and J lost 7 bases.

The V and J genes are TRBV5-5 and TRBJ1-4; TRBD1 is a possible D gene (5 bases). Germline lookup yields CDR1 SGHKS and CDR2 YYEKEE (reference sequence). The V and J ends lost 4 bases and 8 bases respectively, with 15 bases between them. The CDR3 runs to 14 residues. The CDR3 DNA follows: TGTGCCAGCAGCCCCCATCCCGGGGGGGAAAAACTGTTTTTT. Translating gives CASSPHPGGEKLFF.